This T cell receptor (beta chain) was observed in a study of blood T cells in healthy people across ages. Combining a sample-barcoded 5' primer with a J-beta primer mix, a second PCR ran for about 7 to 11 cycles. The authors tagged each cDNA molecule using a template-switch adaptor with 12 random nucleotides. TCRdb ran MiXCR on the 5' RACE reads and lists one entry per CDR3 protein. The data hold 1.5 million to 2 million distinct CDR3 sequences, with 28% observed a single time. Notes on the study in general: There was no known CMV status for donors, so expanded clonotype changes were possibly confounded.

This clonotype was seen more than once but under ten times. Its antigen is unidentified. The CDR3 spans 14 residues. Germline V lookup: CDR1 MDHEN, CDR2 SYDVKM. With 8 bases removed from V and 7 bases from J, the gap between germline ends came to 21 bases. The sequenced material came from blood. The sequence came from a woman aged 30 to 39 in good health. V usage is TRBV28 and J usage is TRBJ2-7; D uncertain. In DNA, the CDR3 is TGTGCCAGCGGTTGGGCGGCAGGCTCTGGGGAGCAGTACTTC. Its translation is CASGWAAGSGEQYF.